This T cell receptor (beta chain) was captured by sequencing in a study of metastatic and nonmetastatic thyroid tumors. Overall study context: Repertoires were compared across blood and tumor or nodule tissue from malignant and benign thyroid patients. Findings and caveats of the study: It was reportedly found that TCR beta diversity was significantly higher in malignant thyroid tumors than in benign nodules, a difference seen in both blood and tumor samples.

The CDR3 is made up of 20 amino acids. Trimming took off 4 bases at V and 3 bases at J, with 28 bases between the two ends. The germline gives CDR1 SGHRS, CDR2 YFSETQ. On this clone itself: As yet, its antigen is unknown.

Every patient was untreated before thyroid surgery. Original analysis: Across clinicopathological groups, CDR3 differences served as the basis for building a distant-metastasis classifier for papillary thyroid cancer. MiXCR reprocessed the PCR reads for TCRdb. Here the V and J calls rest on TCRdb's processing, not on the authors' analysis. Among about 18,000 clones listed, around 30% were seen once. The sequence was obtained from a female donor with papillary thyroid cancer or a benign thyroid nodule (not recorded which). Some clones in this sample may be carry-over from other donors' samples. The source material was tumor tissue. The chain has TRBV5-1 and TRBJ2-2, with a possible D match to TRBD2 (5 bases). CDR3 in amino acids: CASSPFIYLAPPSYTGELFF. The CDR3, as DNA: TGCGCCAGCAGCCCATTCATTTATCTAGCTCCTCCTTCGTACACCGGGGAGCTGTTTTTT. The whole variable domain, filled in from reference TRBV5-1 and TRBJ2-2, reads KAGVTQTPRYLIKTRGQQVTLSCSPISGHRSVSWYQQTPGQGLQFLFEYFSETQRNKGNFPGRFSGRQFSNSRSEMNVSTLELGDSALYLCASSPFIYLAPPSYTGELFFGEGSRLTVL.